These 20 T cell receptor beta chains came from one sample sequenced in a study of T cell responses to AZD1222 COVID-19 vaccine. Assay used: immunoSEQ multiplex PCR; TCRdb lists only in-frame clones, some missing. The data contain about 160,000 clones, about 89% of them singletons. The sample here was peripheral blood, taken on day 0 of AZD1222 vaccination. These receptors were taken from an adult in good health.

The chain has TRBV6-5 and TRBJ1-1; 7 positions match TRBD1. There are 12 residues in the CDR3. Germline V gene sequence: CDR1 MNHEY, CDR2 SVGAGI. Germline trimming cut 6 bases from V and 10 bases from J; bases unmatched to any gene: 8. The CDR3 region is CASSLRQGPAFF. CDR3 DNA sequence: TGTGCCAGCAGCTTAAGACAGGGCCCAGCTTTCTTT.

V gene TRBV30 combines with J gene TRBJ1-2, with D maybe TRBD1 (6 bases). The germline V and J ends were trimmed by 3 bases and 2 bases, with 13 bases remaining between them. Looked up from germline, CDR1 is GTSNPN and CDR2 is SVGIG (reference sequence). The CDR3 extends over 14 amino acids. Here the CDR3 reads CAWSDTGRNYGYTF. The CDR3 nucleotides are TGTGCCTGGAGCGACACAGGGAGGAACTATGGCTACACCTTC.

The chain couples TRBV28 to TRBJ1-2; no definite D call. In germline, CDR1 is MDHEN, CDR2 SYDVKM. V was shortened by 7 bases and J by 7 bases, with 13 bases between the two germline ends. CDR3 size: 12 residues. The CDR3 reads CASILRGGGYTF. The DNA for the CDR3 is TGTGCCAGCATCTTACGGGGAGGTGGCTACACCTTC.

The gene calls are TRBV12-3 or TRBV12-4 and TRBJ1-4; maybe TRBD1 (6 bases). Trimming removed 3 bases at V and 8 bases at J, with 7 bases between. The CDR3 length is 12 residues. CDR3 in DNA: TGTGCCAGCAGTTTGGGGACAGAAAAACTGTTTTTT. As protein: CASSLGTEKLFF.

The CDR3 here is CASRPLTGTNYGYTF. In nucleotides, the CDR3 is TGTGCCAGCAGGCCCTTGACAGGCACTAACTATGGCTACACCTTC. The J gene is TRBJ1-2, the V gene TRBV27; possible D gene TRBD1, 6 bases. Trimming took off 6 bases at V and 0 bases at J, with 14 bases between the two ends. This CDR3 has 15 amino acids. Germline-derived CDR1 and CDR2 are MNHEY and SMNVEV (reference sequence).

The CDR3 region is CASSLTHGSYGYTF. For the CDR3, the DNA is TGTGCCAGCAGCCTCACACATGGGTCCTATGGCTACACCTTC. J is TRBJ1-2 and V is TRBV27; D call uncertain. From germline, CDR1 is MNHEY and CDR2 SMNVEV (reference sequence). Trimming removed 6 bases from V and 4 bases from J, with 15 bases in between. This CDR3 region has 14 residues.

The chain couples TRBV5-8 to TRBJ1-1; D possibly corresponds to TRBD1 (5 bases). V lost 2 bases and J lost 7, with 33 bases in between. The CDR3 sequence is 20 residues long. From germline, CDR1 is SGHTS and CDR2 YDEGEE. This chain's CDR3 is CASSFWTPTPREQKGYEAFF. The CDR3 coding sequence is TGTGCCAGCAGCTTTTGGACACCGACCCCTAGGGAGCAAAAGGGCTATGAAGCTTTCTTT.

The rearrangement uses TRBV7-9 and TRBJ1-1; D remains ambiguous. The germline V gene encodes CDR1 SEHNR and CDR2 FQNEAQ (reference sequence). Trimming pared 4 bases from V and 3 bases from J, leaving 18 bases between. This CDR3 is built from 16 residues. CDR3 DNA: TGTGCCAGCAGCTCCGACACCCTTAAGGGCGACACTGAAGCTTTCTTT. It is translated as CASSSDTLKGDTEAFF.

The CDR3, as DNA: TGTGCCAGCAGCTTTAGGACAGGGACCACCGGGGAGCTGTTTTTT. This encodes CASSFRTGTTGELFF. The V gene is TRBV7-2, the J gene TRBJ2-2, with 8 bases lining up with TRBD1. The germline CDR1 and CDR2 sequences are SGHTA and FQGNSA. CDR3 length equals 15 residues. V shed 3 bases and J 4 bases; nucleotides not matched to a gene: 4.

This rearrangement joins TRBV19 to TRBJ1-1; the match to TRBD1 covers 7 bases. Germline V gives CDR1 LNHDA, CDR2 SQIVND (reference sequence). The junction had 10 bases not matched to a gene; V was cut back by 5 bases and J by 4 bases. The CDR3 has 15 amino acids. The CDR3 DNA sequence: TGTGCCAGTAGTGACAGGGACGGTGGCGGCACTGAAGCTTTCTTT. The encoded protein is CASSDRDGGGTEAFF.

The genes are TRBV9 and TRBJ1-1, with TRBD1 matching over 10 bases. Germline V lookup: CDR1 SGDLS, CDR2 YYNGEE. The CDR3 covers 15 residues. The V and J ends lost 3 bases and 1 base, in that order; junction bases with no gene match: 3. This CDR3 reads CASSDGQGGNTEAFF. The CDR3 region has the DNA TGTGCCAGCAGCGACGGACAGGGGGGGAACACTGAAGCTTTCTTT.

This chain joins TRBV27 and TRBJ1-4; D may be TRBD1 (6 bases). The CDR3 totals 13 residues. Germline loops: CDR1 MNHEY, CDR2 SMNVEV (reference sequence). V lost 3 bases and J 6 bases, leaving 8 bases between the germline ends. CDR3 region: CASSFSGDEKLFF. In DNA form, the CDR3 reads TGTGCCAGCAGTTTTTCAGGGGATGAAAAACTGTTTTTT.

The rearrangement joins TRBV6-5 to TRBJ1-1, with D possibly being TRBD1 (6 bases). Trimming took off 0 bases at V and 2 bases at J, with 10 bases between the two ends. The CDR3 runs 15 residues. Germline V gene lookup returns CDR1 MNHEY and CDR2 SVGAGI. The CDR3 spells CASSYSGGPNTEAFF. The DNA of the CDR3 is TGTGCCAGCAGTTACTCGGGGGGCCCAAACACTGAAGCTTTCTTT.

V usage is TRBV7-9 and J usage is TRBJ1-2, with no clear D. CDR1 and CDR2 (germline): SEHNR, FQNEAQ (reference sequence). This CDR3 contains 14 residues. Trimming removed 5 bases at V and 5 bases at J, with 15 bases between. Here the CDR3 DNA reads TGTGCCAGCAGCCCCCCCAGTCCCACTTATGGCTACACCTTC. This gives the protein CASSPPSPTYGYTF.

The J gene is TRBJ2-5, the V gene TRBV27; D is perhaps TRBD2 (5 bases). The V end was cut by 4 bases, the J end by 5 bases, with 17 bases between. Germline V CDR1 and CDR2: MNHEY, SMNVEV (reference sequence). CDR3 length: 15 residues. The CDR3 reads CASSWGATDRETQYF. As DNA, the CDR3 is TGTGCCAGCAGTTGGGGAGCCACCGACCGGGAGACCCAGTACTTC.

The gene calls are TRBV15 and TRBJ1-1; D uncertain. The CDR3 contains 17 residues. The germline V and J ends were trimmed by 0 bases and 4 bases, with 18 bases remaining between them. Germline CDR1 and CDR2: LNHNV and YYDKDF (reference sequence). The CDR3 reads CATSRDSLFQRPTEAFF. The CDR3 coding sequence is TGTGCCACCAGCAGAGATTCTTTATTCCAGAGACCCACTGAAGCTTTCTTT.

The chain links TRBV4-2 to TRBJ1-3; no firm D call. The ends were cut back, 0 bases at V and 2 bases at J, with 8 bases in the middle. CDR1 and CDR2 (germline): LGHNA, YNFKEQ. CDR3 length: 15 amino acids. CDR3 loop: CASSQDHTAGNTIYF. CDR3 coding DNA: TGTGCCAGCAGCCAAGATCACACAGCTGGAAACACCATATATTTT.

The rearrangement joins TRBV10-1 to TRBJ2-3, with 7 bases aligning to TRBD1. The germline V gene encodes CDR1 WNHNN and CDR2 SYGVQD (reference sequence). The CDR3 sequence is 14 residues long. J gave up 0 bases and V 7 bases, and 4 bases lay outside the gene matches. CDR3 loop: CASKEGASTDTQYF. The CDR3 coding sequence is TGCGCCAGCAAAGAGGGGGCCAGCACAGATACGCAGTATTTT.

V usage is TRBV3-1 (or the pseudogene TRBV3-2) and J usage is TRBJ2-5, with D possibly TRBD1 on 5 matching bases. Germline lookup yields CDR1 LGHDT and CDR2 YNNKEL (reference sequence). Deletions cut 5 bases from V and 3 bases from J, with 10 bases between. The CDR3 spans 13 residues. Written as DNA, the CDR3 is TGTGCCAGCAGCTTAGGGGCCAAAGAGACCCAGTACTTC. It codes for CASSLGAKETQYF.

Details on this clone: Relative to the germline gene, one junction end is altered; a read error may explain this. Written as DNA, the CDR3 is TGTGCCAGCAGCTTAGGACAGAACACCGAAGCTTTCTTT. Translating it yields CASSLGQNTEAFF. The rearrangement joins TRBV7-2 to TRBJ1-1; weak D call: TRBD1 (5 bases). The CDR3 spans 13 residues. Germline V lookup: CDR1 SGHTA, CDR2 FQGNSA.